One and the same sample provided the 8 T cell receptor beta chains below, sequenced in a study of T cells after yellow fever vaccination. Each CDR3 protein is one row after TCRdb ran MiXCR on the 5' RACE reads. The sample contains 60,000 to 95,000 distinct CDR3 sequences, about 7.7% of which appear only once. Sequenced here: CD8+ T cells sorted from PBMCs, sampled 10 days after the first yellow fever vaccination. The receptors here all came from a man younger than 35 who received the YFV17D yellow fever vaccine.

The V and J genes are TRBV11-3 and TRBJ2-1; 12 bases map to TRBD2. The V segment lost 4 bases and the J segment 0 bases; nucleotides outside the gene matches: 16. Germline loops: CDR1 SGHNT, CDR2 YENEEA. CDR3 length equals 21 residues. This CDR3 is CASSSPGLAGTPISSYNEQFF. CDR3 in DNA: TGTGCCAGCAGCTCCCCCGGACTAGCGGGGACGCCTATTAGCTCCTACAATGAGCAGTTCTTC.

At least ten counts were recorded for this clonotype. The CDR3 coding sequence is TGTGCCAGCAGCAGGGGTTCTGGATCCTACAATGAGCAGTTCTTC. It specifies CASSRGSGSYNEQFF. The rearrangement links TRBV5-5 to TRBJ2-1; maybe TRBD1 (5 bases). V was trimmed by 4 bases and J by 1 base, leaving 12 bases between them. This CDR3 is built from 15 residues. Germline CDR1 reads SGHKS; CDR2 reads YYEKEE (reference sequence). Full variable domain (remainder filled in from reference TRBV5-5 and TRBJ2-1): DAGVTQSPTHLIKTRGQQVTLRCSPISGHKSVSWYQQVLGQGPQFIFQYYEKEERGRGNFPDRFSARQFPNYSSELNVNALLLGDSALYLCASSRGSGSYNEQFFGPGTRLTVL.

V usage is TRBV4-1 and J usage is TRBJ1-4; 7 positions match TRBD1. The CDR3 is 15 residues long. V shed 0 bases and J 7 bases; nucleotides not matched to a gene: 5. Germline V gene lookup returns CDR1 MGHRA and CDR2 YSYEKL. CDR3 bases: TGCGCCAGCAGCCAAGAGAAGGCAGGGGGTGAAAAACTGTTTTTT. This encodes CASSQEKAGGEKLFF.

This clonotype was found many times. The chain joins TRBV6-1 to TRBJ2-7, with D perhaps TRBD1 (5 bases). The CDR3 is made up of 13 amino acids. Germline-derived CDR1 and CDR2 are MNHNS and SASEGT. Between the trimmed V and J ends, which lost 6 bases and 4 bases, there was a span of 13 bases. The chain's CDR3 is CASREQGGYEQYF. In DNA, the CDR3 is TGTGCCAGCAGGGAGCAGGGTGGGTACGAGCAGTACTTC.

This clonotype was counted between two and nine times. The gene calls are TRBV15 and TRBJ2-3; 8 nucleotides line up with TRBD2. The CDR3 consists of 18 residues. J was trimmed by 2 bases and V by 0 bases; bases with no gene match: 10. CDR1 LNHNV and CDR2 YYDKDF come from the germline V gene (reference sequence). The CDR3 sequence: CATSRDRGGPYLTDTQYF. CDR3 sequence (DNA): TGTGCCACCAGCAGAGATCGGGGGGGGCCGTATCTCACAGATACGCAGTATTTT.

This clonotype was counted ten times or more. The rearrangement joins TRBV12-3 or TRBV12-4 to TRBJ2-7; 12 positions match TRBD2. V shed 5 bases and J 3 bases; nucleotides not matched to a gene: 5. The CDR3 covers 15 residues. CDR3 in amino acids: CASSLLAGGSYEQYF. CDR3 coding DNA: TGTGCCAGCAGTCTACTAGCGGGGGGAAGCTACGAGCAGTACTTC.

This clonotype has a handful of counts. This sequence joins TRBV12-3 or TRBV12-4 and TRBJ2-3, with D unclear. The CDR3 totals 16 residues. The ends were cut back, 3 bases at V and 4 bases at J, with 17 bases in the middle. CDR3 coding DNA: TGTGCCAGCAGTTTGGTTTCGGGTGGTGCCCCAGATACGCAGTATTTT. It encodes CASSLVSGGAPDTQYF.

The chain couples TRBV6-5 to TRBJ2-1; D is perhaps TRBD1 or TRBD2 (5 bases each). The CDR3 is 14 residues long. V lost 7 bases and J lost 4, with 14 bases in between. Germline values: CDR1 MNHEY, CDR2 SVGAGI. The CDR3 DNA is TGTGCCAGCACCCGGGACGGATCGTACAATGAGCAGTTCTTC. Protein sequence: CASTRDGSYNEQFF.